This record covers a single T cell receptor beta chain. V was pared by 6 bases and J by 5 bases, with 11 bases between. The germline V gene has CDR1 DFQATT and CDR2 SNEGSKA (reference sequence). This CDR3 is built from 11 residues. This record comes from a study of blood T cell repertoires in COVID-19. About the study: Specimens from acute and convalescent COVID-19 originated in the United States, Italy and Spain.

Assay used: immunoSEQ multiplex PCR; TCRdb lists only in-frame clones, some missing. In the table there are approximately 100,000 clones, 84% of which are singletons. This chain uses TRBV20-1 with TRBJ2-7; D not certain. Material for sequencing was peripheral blood. The origin of this receptor is a woman in her 50s with acute or convalescent COVID-19. In nucleotides, the CDR3 is TGCAGTGCCGTAGAGGTCCACGAGCAGTACTTC. Amino acids: CSAVEVHEQYF.